These 8 T cell receptor beta chains came from one sample sequenced in a study of cytomegalovirus exposure and HLA in healthy donors. 60 Vbeta and 13 Jbeta primers were used in PCR. Profiled with immunoSEQ multiplex PCR; TCRdb holds only in-frame clones, not every one. The sample has approximately 90,000 clones; over 75% are singletons. Input material: PBMCs. Receptors originate from a man aged 35 to 55 in good health and CMV-seronegative.

This rearrangement joins TRBV5-1 to TRBJ2-5, with 7 bases lining up with TRBD1. V was clipped by 3 bases and J by 2 bases; unmatched bases: 13. The CDR3 sequence is 17 residues long. The germline gives CDR1 SGHRS, CDR2 YFSETQ. The CDR3 sequence is CASSSYKLDRVQETQYF. DNA for the CDR3: TGCGCCAGCAGCTCCTACAAACTAGACAGGGTACAAGAGACCCAGTACTTC.

The table lists this clone with a count of one. The rearrangement joins TRBV15 to TRBJ2-1, with D maybe TRBD2 (6 bases). This CDR3 is 17 amino acids long. Germline CDR1 LNHNV, CDR2 YYDKDF (reference sequence). Trimming left V 3 bases short and J 7 bases short, with 22 bases between. The CDR3: CATSRENSGLGRNEQFF. The CDR3 region has the DNA TGTGCCACCAGCAGGGAAAATAGCGGCCTGGGTCGAAATGAGCAGTTCTTC. The complete variable domain, with remaining parts taken from reference TRBV15 and TRBJ2-1, reads DAMVIQNPRYQVTQFGKPVTLSCSQTLNHNVMYWYQQKSSQAPKLLFHYYDKDFNNEADTPDNFQSRRPNTSFCFLDIRSPGLGDTAMYLCATSRENSGLGRNEQFFGPGTRLTVL.

This clone appeared once. The CDR3 region has the DNA TGTGCCAGCAGCCAGGTAGCCCGCTTGGGCAATCAGCCCCAGCATTTT. Translation gives CASSQVARLGNQPQHF. This rearrangement joins TRBV16 to TRBJ1-5, with D unresolved. Trimming left V 3 bases short and J 2 bases short, with 14 bases between. The CDR3 loop spans 16 amino acids. Germline V CDR1 and CDR2: KGHSY, FQNENV.

V gene TRBV19 combines with J gene TRBJ2-7, with D possibly being TRBD1 (6 bases). This CDR3 has 12 amino acids. V lost 3 bases, J lost 4 bases, and 7 bases lay in between. Germline loops: CDR1 LNHDA, CDR2 SQIVND (reference sequence). The CDR3 coding sequence is TGTGCCAGTAGTATGAGGGGGTACGAGCAGTACTTC. Encoded protein: CASSMRGYEQYF.

CDR3 nucleotides: TGCGCCAGCAGTCAAATCGACAGGGGGGGTAGCAATCAGCCCCAGCATTTT. This gives the protein CASSQIDRGGSNQPQHF. V and J are TRBV23-1 and TRBJ1-5, with 9 bases matching TRBD1. TRBV23-1 is recorded as an ORF, its role being uncertain. The length of the CDR3 is 17 residues. The V segment lost 2 bases and the J segment 0 bases; nucleotides outside the gene matches: 5.

The CDR3 protein is CASSESLAGFDEQFF. The CDR3 DNA follows: TGTGCCAGCAGTGAAAGTCTAGCGGGATTCGATGAGCAGTTCTTC. The rearrangement links TRBV2 to TRBJ2-1; 9 bases line up with TRBD2. Germline trimming cut 2 bases from V and 8 bases from J; bases unmatched to any gene: 7. CDR3 length: 15 amino acids. CDR1 SNHLY and CDR2 FYNNEI come from the germline V gene.

This chain links TRBV6-5 with TRBJ1-1; D gene unclear. Germline V lookup: CDR1 MNHEY, CDR2 SVGAGI. Trimming pared 6 bases from V and 4 bases from J, leaving 6 bases between. CDR3 length: 11 residues. As DNA, the CDR3 is TGTGCCAGCAGAACTCCCACTGAAGCTTTCTTT. It specifies CASRTPTEAFF.

This chain joins TRBV27 and TRBJ2-7; TRBD1 agrees at 7 bases. The V gene's germline CDR1 is MNHEY and CDR2 SMNVEV (reference sequence). Trimming at V came to 2 bases and at J to 6 bases, leaving 7 bases not matched to a gene. The CDR3 runs to 14 residues. The CDR3 sequence: CASSLPGTAGEQYF. The CDR3 nucleotides are TGTGCCAGCAGTTTACCCGGGACAGCAGGCGAGCAGTACTTC.